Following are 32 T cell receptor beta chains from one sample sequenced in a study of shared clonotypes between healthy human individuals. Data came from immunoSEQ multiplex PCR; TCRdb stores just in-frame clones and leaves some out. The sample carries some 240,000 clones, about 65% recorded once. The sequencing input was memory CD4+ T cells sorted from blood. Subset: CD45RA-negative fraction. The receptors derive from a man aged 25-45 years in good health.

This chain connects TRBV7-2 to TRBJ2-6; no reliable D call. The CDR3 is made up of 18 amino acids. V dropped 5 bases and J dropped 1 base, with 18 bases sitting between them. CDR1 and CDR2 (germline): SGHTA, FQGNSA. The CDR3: CASSPERWGRSGANVLTF. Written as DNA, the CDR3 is TGTGCCAGCAGCCCGGAGAGATGGGGTCGGTCTGGGGCCAACGTCCTGACTTTC.

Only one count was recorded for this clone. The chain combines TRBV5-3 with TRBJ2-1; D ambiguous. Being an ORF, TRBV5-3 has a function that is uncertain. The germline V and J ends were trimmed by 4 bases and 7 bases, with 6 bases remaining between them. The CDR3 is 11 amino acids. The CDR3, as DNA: TGTGCCAGAAGCCCCAGGAATGAGCAGTTCTTC. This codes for CARSPRNEQFF.

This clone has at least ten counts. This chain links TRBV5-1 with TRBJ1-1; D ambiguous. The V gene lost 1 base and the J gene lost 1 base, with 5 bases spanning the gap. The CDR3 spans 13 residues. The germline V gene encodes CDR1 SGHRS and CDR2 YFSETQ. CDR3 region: CASSLRPNTEAFF. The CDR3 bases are TGCGCCAGCAGCTTGAGGCCGAACACTGAAGCTTTCTTT.

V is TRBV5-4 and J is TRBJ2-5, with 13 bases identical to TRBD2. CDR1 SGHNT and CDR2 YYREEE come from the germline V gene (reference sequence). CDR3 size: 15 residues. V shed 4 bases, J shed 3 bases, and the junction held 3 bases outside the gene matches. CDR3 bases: TGTGCCAGCAGCGCGGGACTAGCGGGAAAAGAGACCCAGTACTTC. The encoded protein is CASSAGLAGKETQYF.

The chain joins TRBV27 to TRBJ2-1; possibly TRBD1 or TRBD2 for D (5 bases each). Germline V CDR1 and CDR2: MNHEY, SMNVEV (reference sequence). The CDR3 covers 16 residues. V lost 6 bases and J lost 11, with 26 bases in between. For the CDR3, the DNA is TGTGCCAGCAGACCGTACCCCTCCGTAACCGGGACCCAGCAGTTCTTC. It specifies CASRPYPSVTGTQQFF.

CDR3 nucleotides: TGTGCCAGCAGCTTGGGTGGGGCTAGGGGTAATGAGCAGTTCTTC. It codes for CASSLGGARGNEQFF. The rearrangement uses TRBV5-5 and TRBJ2-1, with D possibly TRBD1 on 5 matching bases. The CDR3 extends over 15 amino acids. The V end was cut by 0 bases, the J end by 7 bases, with 14 bases between. In germline, CDR1 is SGHKS, CDR2 YYEKEE (reference sequence).

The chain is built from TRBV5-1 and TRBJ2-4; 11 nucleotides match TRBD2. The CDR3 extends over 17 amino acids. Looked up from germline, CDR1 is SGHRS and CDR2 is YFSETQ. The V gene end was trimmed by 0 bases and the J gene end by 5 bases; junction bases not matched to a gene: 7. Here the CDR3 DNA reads TGCGCCAGCAGCTTGGTGTTAGCGGGAGGGCCCCAAAACATTCAGTACTTC. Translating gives CASSLVLAGGPQNIQYF.

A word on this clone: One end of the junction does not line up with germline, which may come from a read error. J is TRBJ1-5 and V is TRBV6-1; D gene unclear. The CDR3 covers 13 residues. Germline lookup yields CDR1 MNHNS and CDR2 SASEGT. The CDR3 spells CVSSEGITQPQHF. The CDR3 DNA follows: TGTGTCAGCAGTGAGGGCATTACTCAGCCCCAGCATTTT.

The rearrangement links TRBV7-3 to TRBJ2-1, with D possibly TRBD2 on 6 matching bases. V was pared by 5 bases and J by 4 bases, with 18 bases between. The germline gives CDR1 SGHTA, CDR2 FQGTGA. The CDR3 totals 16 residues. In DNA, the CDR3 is TGTGCCAGCAGCCCCGGTGGTAGCGGAGGGTACAATGAGCAGTTCTTC. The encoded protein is CASSPGGSGGYNEQFF. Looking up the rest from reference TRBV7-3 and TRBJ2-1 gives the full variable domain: GAGVSQTPSNKVTEKGKYVELRCDPISGHTALYWYRQSLGQGPEFLIYFQGTGAADDSGLPNDRFFAVRPEGSVSTLKIQRTERGDSAVYLCASSPGGSGGYNEQFFGPGTRLTVL.

The CDR3 spells CSVGLQGTNEKLFF. CDR3 coding DNA: TGCAGCGTTGGGCTTCAGGGTACCAATGAAAAACTGTTTTTT. The chain has TRBV29-1 and TRBJ1-4; a possible D gene is TRBD1 (5 bases). Trimming removed 4 bases at V and 5 bases at J, with 14 bases between. Germline V gives CDR1 SQVTM, CDR2 ANQGSEA. The CDR3 is made up of 14 amino acids.

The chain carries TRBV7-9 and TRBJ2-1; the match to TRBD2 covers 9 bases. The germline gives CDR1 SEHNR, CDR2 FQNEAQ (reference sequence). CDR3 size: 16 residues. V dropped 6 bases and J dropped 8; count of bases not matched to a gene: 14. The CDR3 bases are TGTGCCAGCAGAGCCAAGACGGCGGGAGGGGCCGATGAGCAGTTCTTC. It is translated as CASRAKTAGGADEQFF.

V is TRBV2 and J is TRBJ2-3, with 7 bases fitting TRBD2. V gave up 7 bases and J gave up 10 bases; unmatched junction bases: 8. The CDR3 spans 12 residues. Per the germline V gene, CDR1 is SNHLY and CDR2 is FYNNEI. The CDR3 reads CASTRRERPQYF. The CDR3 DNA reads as TGTGCCAGCACCCGGCGGGAGCGTCCGCAGTATTTT.

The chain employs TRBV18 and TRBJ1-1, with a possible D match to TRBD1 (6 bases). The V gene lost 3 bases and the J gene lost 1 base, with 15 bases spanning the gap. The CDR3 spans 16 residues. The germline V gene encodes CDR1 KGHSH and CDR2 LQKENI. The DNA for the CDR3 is TGTGCCAGCTCACCCAACGTGGGGGGCGCGAACACTGAAGCTTTCTTT. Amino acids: CASSPNVGGANTEAFF.

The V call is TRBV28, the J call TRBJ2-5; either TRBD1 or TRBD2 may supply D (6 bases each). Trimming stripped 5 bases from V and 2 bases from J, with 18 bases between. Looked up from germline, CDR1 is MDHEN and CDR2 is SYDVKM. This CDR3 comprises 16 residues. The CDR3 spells CASSPGVGGPQETQYF. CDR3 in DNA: TGTGCCAGCAGTCCAGGGGTGGGAGGCCCACAAGAGACCCAGTACTTC.

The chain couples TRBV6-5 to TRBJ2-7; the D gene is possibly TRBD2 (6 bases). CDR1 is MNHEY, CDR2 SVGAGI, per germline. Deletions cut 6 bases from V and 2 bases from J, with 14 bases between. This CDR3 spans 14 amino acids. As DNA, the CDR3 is TGTGCCAGCAGAGAGCGGGCAACAACCTACGAGCAGTACTTC. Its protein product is CASRERATTYEQYF.

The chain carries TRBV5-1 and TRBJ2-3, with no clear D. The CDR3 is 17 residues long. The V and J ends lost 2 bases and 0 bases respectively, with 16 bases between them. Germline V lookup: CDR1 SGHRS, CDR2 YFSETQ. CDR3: CASSFGQLRMSTDTQYF. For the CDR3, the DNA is TGCGCCAGCAGCTTCGGTCAATTGCGGATGAGCACAGATACGCAGTATTTT.

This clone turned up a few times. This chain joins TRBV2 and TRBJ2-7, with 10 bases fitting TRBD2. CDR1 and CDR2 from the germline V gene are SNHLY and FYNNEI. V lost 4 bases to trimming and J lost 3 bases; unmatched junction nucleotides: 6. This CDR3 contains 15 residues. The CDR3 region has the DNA TGTGCCAGCAGTGGTCTAGCGGGAGTGGGCTACGAGCAGTACTTC. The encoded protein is CASSGLAGVGYEQYF.

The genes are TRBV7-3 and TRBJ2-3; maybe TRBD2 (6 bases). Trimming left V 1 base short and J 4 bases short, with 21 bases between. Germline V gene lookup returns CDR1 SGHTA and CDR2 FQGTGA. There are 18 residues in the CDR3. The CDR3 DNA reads TGTGCCAGCAGCTTAATGTCGATTGCGGGAAAGGAGGCAGATACGCAGTATTTT. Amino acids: CASSLMSIAGKEADTQYF.

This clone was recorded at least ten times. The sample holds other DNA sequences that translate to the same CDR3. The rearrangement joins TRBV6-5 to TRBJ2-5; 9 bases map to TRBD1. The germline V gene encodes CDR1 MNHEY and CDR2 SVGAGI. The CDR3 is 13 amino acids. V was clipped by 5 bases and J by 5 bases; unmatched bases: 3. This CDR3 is CASSTGQGETQYF. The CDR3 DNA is TGTGCCAGCAGTACAGGACAGGGGGAGACCCAGTACTTC.

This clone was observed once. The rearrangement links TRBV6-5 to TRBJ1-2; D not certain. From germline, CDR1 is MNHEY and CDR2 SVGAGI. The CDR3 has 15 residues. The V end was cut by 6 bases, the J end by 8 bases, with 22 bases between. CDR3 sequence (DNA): TGTGCCAGCAGCCCTCTCATGGGGATCTCAAGGGGCTACACCTTC. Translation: CASSPLMGISRGYTF.

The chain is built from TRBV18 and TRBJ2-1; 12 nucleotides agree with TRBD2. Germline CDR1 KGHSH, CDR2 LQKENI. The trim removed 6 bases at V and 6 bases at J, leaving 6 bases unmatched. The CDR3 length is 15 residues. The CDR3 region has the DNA TGTGCCAGCTCGCGACTAGCGGGAGATGTCAATGAGCAGTTCTTC. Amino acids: CASSRLAGDVNEQFF.

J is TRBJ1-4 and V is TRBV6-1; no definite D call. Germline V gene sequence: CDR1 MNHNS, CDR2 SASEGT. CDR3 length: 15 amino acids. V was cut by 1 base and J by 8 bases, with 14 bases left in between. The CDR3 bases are TGTGCCAGCAGTGAAGGGTCAAGGGTCCAAGAAAAACTGTTTTTT. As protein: CASSEGSRVQEKLFF.

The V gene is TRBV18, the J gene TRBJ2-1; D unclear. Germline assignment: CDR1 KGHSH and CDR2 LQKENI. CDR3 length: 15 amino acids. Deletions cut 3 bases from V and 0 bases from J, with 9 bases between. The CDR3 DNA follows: TGTGCCAGCTCACCGGGCACTCCCTCCTACAATGAGCAGTTCTTC. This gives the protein CASSPGTPSYNEQFF. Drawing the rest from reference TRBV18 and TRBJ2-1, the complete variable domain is NAGVMQNPRHLVRRRGQEARLRCSPMKGHSHVYWYRQLPEEGLKFMVYLQKENIIDESGMPKERFSAEFPKEGPSILRIQQVVRGDSAAYFCASSPGTPSYNEQFFGPGTRLTVL.

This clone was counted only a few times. CDR3 protein: CASSRGTGDYGYTF. For the CDR3, the DNA is TGCGCCAGCAGCCGGGGGACAGGGGACTATGGCTACACCTTC. The chain links TRBV5-1 to TRBJ1-2; TRBD1 agrees at 10 bases. The CDR3 spans 14 residues. J was trimmed by 3 bases and V by 4 bases; bases with no gene match: 3. CDR1 and CDR2 from the germline V gene are SGHRS and YFSETQ.

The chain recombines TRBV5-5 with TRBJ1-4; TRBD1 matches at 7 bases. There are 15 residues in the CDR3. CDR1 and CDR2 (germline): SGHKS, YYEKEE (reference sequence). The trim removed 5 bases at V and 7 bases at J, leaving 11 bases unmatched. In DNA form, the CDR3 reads TGTGCCAGCAGTCCAACTACAGGGGTGGGTGAAAAACTGTTTTTT. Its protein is CASSPTTGVGEKLFF.

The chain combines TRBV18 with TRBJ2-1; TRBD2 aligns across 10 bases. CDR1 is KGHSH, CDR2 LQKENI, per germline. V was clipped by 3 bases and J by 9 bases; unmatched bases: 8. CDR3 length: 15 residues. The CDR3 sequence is CASSPSSGSLVEQFF. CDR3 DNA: TGTGCCAGCTCACCTTCTAGCGGGAGCCTAGTTGAGCAGTTCTTC.

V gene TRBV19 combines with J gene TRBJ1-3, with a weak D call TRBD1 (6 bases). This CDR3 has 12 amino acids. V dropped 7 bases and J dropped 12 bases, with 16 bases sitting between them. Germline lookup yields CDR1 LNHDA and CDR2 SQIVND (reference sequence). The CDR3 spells CASTLRKGGIYF. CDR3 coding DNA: TGTGCCAGTACCCTCCGCAAGGGGGGCATATATTTT.

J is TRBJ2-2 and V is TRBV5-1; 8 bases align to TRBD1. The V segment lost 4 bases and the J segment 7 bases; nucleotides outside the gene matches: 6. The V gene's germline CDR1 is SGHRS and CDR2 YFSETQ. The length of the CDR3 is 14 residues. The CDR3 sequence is CASSQQGGNGELFF. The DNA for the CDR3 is TGCGCCAGCAGCCAACAGGGGGGTAACGGGGAGCTGTTTTTT.

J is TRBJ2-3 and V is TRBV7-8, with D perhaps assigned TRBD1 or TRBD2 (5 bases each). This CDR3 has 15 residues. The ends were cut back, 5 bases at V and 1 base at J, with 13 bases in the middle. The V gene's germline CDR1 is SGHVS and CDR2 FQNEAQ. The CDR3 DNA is TGTGCCAGCAGCCCGCAGGGACGGGGCACAGATACGCAGTATTTT. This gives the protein CASSPQGRGTDTQYF. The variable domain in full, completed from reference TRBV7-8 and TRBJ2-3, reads GAGVSQSPRYKVAKRGQDVALRCDPISGHVSLFWYQQALGQGPEFLTYFQNEAQLDKSGLPSDRFFAERPEGSVSTLKIQRTQQEDSAVYLCASSPQGRGTDTQYFGPGTRLTVL.

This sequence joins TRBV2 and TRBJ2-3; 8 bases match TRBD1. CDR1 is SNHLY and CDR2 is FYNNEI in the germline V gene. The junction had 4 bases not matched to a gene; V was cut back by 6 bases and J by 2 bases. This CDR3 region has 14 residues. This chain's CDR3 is CASRYQGATDTQYF. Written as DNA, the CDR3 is TGTGCCAGCAGGTACCAGGGGGCCACAGATACGCAGTATTTT.

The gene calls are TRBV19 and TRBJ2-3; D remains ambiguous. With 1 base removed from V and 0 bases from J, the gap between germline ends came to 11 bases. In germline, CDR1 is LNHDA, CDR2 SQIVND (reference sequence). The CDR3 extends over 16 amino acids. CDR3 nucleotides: TGTGCCAGTAGTATAGGTCGAGCCTCTAGCACAGATACGCAGTATTTT. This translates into CASSIGRASSTDTQYF.

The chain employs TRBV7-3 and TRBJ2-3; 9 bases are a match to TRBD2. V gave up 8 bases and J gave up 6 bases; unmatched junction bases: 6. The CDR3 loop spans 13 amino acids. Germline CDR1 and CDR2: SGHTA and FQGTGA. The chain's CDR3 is CASCPSGVDTQYF. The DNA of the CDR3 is TGTGCCAGCTGCCCTAGCGGGGTCGATACGCAGTATTTT.